This TCR beta chain stems from a study of shared clonotypes between healthy human individuals. Only in-frame clones appear in the TCRdb table, and some are missing; sequencing was by immunoSEQ multiplex PCR. The data contain about 470,000 clones, roughly 80% of them singletons. This clone has a count of ten or more. CDR3 length equals 13 residues. Per the germline V gene, CDR1 is SGHRS and CDR2 is YFSETQ. The V and J ends lost 7 bases and 3 bases respectively, with 13 bases between them. This chain joins TRBV5-1 and TRBJ1-2; a possible D gene is TRBD1 (6 bases). Sample: PBMCs. The TCR originated in a woman aged 40-49 years in good health. Some clones in this sample may be carry-over from other donors' samples. CDR3 sequence (DNA): TGCGCCAGCTCAACAGGGTTTCACTATGGCTACACCTTC. Protein: CASSTGFHYGYTF. The full variable domain, completed using reference TRBV5-1 and TRBJ1-2, is KAGVTQTPRYLIKTRGQQVTLSCSPISGHRSVSWYQQTPGQGLQFLFEYFSETQRNKGNFPGRFSGRQFSNSRSEMNVSTLELGDSALYLCASSTGFHYGYTFGSGTRLTVV.